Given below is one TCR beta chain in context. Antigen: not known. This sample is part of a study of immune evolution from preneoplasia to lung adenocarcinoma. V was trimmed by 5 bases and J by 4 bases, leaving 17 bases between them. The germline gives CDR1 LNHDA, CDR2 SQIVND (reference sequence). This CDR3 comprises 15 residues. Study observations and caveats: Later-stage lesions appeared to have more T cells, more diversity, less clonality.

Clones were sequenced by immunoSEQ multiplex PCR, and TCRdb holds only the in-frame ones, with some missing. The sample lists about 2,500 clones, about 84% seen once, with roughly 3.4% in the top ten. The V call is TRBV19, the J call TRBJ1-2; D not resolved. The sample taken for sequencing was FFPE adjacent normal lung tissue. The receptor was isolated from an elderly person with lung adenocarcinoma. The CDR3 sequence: CASSAGAFIPYGYTF. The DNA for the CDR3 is TGTGCCAGTAGTGCAGGAGCCTTTATTCCCTATGGCTACACCTTC.